This note documents a single T cell receptor (beta chain) sequence. As yet, its antigen is unknown. The CDR3 is cut off 3 residues early in the read; its end comes from the germline J gene. These data belong to a study of T cells in women clearing cervical HPV infection. Overall study context: Controls' single incident HPV16 infection cleared within 12 months without precancer.

General study findings and limits: T-cell numbers per sample were unknown and may explain richness differences.

The junction had 9 bases not matched to a gene; V was cut back by 4 bases and J by 9 bases. Germline lookup yields CDR1 SGHVS and CDR2 FNYEAQ. CDR3 length: 17 residues. This table comes from immunoSEQ multiplex PCR, and its TCRdb copy is limited to in-frame clones, with some not included. The sample table sets out roughly 24,000 clones. The sequence was obtained from a woman between 18 and 70 years old with a cervical HPV16 infection that either progressed to CIN3+ or cleared (not recorded which). The J gene is TRBJ2-1, the V gene TRBV7-6, with 16 nucleotides matching TRBD2. Sequencing was done on a sample of blood buffy coat. The DNA read from the CDR3 is TGTGCCAGCAGCTCCGGGACTAGCGGGAGGGCCGTCAGTGAG. As protein: CASSSGTSGRAVSE. The entire CDR3 protein is CASSSGTSGRAVSEQFF.